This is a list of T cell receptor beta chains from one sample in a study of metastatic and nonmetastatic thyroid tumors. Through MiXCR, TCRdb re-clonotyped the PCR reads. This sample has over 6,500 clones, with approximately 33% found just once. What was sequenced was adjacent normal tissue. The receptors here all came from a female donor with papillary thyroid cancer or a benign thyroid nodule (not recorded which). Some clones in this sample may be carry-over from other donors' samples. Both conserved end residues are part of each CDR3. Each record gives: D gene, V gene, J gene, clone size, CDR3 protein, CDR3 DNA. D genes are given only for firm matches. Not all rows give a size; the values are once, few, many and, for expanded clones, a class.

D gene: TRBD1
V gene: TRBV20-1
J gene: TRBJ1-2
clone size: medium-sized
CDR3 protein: CSARDGTGAGGSYGYTF
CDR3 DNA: TGCAGTGCTAGAGATGGTACAGGGGCAGGGGGTAGCTATGGCTACACCTTC

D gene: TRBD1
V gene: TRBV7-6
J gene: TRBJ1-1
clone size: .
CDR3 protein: CACRQGANTEAFF
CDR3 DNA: TGTGCCTGCAGACAGGGGGCAAACACTGAAGCTTTCTTT

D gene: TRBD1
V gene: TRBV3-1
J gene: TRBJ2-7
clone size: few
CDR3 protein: CASSQTGGYEQYF
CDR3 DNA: TGTGCCAGCAGCCAGACAGGGGGCTACGAGCAGTACTTC

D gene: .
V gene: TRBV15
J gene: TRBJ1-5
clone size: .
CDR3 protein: CATSRDWGSNQPQHF
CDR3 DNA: TGTGCCACCAGCAGAGATTGGGGTAGCAATCAGCCCCAGCATTTT

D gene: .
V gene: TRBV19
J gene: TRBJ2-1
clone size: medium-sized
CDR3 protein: CASSIGGPHEQFF
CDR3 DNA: TGTGCCAGTAGTATCGGGGGGCCCCATGAGCAGTTCTTC

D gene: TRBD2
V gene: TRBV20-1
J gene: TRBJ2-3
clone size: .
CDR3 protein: CSSNSLGLAEEDTQYF
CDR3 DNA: TGCAGTTCTAATAGCCTGGGGCTAGCGGAAGAAGATACGCAGTATTTT

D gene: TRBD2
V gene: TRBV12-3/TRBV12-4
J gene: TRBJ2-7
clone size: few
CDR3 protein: CASSITSGIRSYEQYF
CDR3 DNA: TGTGCCAGCAGCATAACTAGCGGGATCCGTTCCTACGAGCAGTACTTC

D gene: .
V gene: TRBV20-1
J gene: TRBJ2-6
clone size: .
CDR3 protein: CSASADSGANVLTF
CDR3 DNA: TGCAGTGCTAGCGCGGACTCTGGGGCCAACGTCCTGACTTTC

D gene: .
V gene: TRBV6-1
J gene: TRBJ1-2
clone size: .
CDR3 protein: CASRDSLNGYTF
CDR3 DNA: TGTGCCAGCAGGGACAGCTTAAATGGCTACACCTTC

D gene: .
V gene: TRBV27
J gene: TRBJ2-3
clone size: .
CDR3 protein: CASSLSAIAVGTDTEDF
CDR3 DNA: TGTGCCAGCAGTTTATCGGCGATAGCTGTTGGCACAGATACTGAGGATTTT

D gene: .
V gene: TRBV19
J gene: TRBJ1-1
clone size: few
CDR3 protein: CASSILSDKEAFF
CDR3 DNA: TGTGCCAGTAGTATTCTCTCTGACAAGGAAGCTTTCTTT

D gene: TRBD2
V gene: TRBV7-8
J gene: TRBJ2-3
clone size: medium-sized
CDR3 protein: CASSLVGTSGFTDTQYF
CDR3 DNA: TGTGCCAGCAGCTTAGTAGGGACTAGCGGGTTTACAGATACGCAGTATTTT

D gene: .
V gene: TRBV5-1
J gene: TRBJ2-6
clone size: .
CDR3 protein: CASSLETGSGANVLTF
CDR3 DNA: TGCGCCAGCAGCTTGGAGACTGGCTCTGGGGCCAACGTCCTGACTTTC

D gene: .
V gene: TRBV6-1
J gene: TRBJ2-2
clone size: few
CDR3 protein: CATKSAVLGTGELFF
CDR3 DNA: TGTGCCACCAAGTCGGCCGTACTGGGCACCGGGGAGCTGTTTTTT

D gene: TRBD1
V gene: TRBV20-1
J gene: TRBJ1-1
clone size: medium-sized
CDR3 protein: CSSDRGSTEAFF
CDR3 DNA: TGCAGTTCGGACAGGGGGAGTACTGAAGCTTTCTTT

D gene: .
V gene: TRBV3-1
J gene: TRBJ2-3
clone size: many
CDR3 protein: CASSQDTGLYTQYF
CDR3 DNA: TGTGCCAGCAGCCAAGATACGGGCCTCTATACGCAGTATTTT

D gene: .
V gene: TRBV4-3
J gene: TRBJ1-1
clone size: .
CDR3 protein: CASSPALATEAFF
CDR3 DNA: TGCGCCAGCAGCCCGGCCTTAGCCACTGAAGCTTTCTTT

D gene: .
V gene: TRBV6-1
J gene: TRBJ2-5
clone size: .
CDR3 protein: CASSLSLGGRRETKYF
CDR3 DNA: TGTGCCAGCAGTTTATCTCTCGGGGGGCGTAGAGAGACCAAGTACTTC

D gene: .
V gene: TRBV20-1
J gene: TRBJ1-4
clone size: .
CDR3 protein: CSASLITNEKLFF
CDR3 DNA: TGCAGTGCTAGTCTCATAACTAATGAAAAACTGTTTTTT

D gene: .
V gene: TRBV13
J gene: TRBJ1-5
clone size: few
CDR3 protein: CASSLRGFGDQPQHF
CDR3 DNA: TGTGCCAGCAGCTTAAGGGGTTTCGGGGATCAGCCCCAGCATTTT

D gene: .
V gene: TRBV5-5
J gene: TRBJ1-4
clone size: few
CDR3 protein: CASSSDMVRQKLFF
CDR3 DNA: TGTGCCAGCAGCTCTGACATGGTGAGGCAAAAACTGTTTTTT

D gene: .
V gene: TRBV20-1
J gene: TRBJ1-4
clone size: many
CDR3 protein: CSPSASDEKLFF
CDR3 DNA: TGCAGTCCTTCGGCATCCGATGAAAAACTGTTTTTT

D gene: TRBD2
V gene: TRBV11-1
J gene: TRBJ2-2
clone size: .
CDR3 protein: CASSFPTSGRDTGELFF
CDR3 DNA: TGTGCCAGCAGCTTTCCGACTAGCGGGAGAGACACCGGGGAGCTGTTTTTT

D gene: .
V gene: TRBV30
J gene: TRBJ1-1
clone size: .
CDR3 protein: CAWSPRRGRVLDFF
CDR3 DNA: TGTGCCTGGAGCCCCAGGAGGGGTAGGGTTTTAGATTTCTTT

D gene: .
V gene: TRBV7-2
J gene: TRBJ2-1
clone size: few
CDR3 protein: CASSFALSTYNEQFF
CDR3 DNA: TGTGCCAGCAGCTTTGCCTTGTCTACCTACAATGAGCAGTTCTTC

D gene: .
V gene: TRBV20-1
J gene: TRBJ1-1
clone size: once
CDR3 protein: CSARDLRGGDTEAFF
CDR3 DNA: TGCAGTGCTAGAGATCTCCGGGGGGGGGACACTGAAGCTTTCTTT

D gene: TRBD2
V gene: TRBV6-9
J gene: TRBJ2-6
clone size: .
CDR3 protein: CASSYSGLAGAGANVLTF
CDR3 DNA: TGTGCCAGCAGTTATAGTGGACTAGCGGGAGCTGGGGCCAACGTCCTGACTTTC

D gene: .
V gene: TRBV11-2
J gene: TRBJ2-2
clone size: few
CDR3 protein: CASSLDRIGNTGELFF
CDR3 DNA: TGTGCCAGCAGCTTAGATAGGATTGGGAACACCGGGGAGCTGTTTTTT

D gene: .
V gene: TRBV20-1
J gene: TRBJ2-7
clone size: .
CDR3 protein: CSASQNYEQYF
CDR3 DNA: TGCAGTGCTAGTCAAAACTACGAGCAGTACTTC

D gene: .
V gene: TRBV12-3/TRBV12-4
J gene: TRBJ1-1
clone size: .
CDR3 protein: CASSQGLGTEAFF
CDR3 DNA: TGTGCCAGCAGTCAGGGTTTGGGCACTGAAGCTTTCTTT

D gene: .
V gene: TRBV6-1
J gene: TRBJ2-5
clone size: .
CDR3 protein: CASSRSRGTQETQYF
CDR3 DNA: TGTGCCAGCAGTAGATCCCGGGGGACACAAGAGACCCAGTACTTC

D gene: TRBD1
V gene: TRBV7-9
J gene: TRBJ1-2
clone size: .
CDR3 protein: CASSLAVQGFHGYTF
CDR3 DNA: TGTGCCAGCAGCTTAGCGGTACAGGGGTTTCATGGCTACACCTTC

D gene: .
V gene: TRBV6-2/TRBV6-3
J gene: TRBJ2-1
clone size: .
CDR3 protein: CASSYSGAASSYNEQFF
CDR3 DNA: TGTGCCAGCAGTTACTCGGGGGCAGCGAGCTCCTACAATGAGCAGTTCTTC

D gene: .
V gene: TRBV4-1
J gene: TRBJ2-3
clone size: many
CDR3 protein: CASSQDGISTDTQYF
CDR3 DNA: TGCGCCAGCAGCCAAGACGGGATTAGCACAGATACGCAGTATTTT

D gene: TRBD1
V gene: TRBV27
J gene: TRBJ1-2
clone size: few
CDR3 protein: CASSDGQGANYGYTF
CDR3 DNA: TGTGCCAGCAGTGACGGACAGGGTGCTAACTATGGCTACACCTTC

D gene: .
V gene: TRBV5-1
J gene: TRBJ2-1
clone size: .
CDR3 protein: CASRADPGYEQFF
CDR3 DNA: TGCGCCAGCCGAGCGGACCCTGGTTATGAGCAGTTCTTC

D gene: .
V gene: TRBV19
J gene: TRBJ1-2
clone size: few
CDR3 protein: CASRRSGDQGQGYTF
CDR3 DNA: TGTGCCAGTAGACGATCCGGGGACCAGGGCCAGGGCTACACCTTC

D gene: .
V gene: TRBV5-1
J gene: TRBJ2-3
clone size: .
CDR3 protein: CASSLGGNDPTDTQYF
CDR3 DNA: TGCGCCAGCAGCTTAGGCGGGAACGACCCAACAGATACGCAGTATTTT

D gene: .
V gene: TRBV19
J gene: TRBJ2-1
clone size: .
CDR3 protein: CASTTFLGSGSYNEQFF
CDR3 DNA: TGTGCCAGTACCACTTTCCTCGGGAGCGGTTCCTACAATGAGCAGTTCTTC

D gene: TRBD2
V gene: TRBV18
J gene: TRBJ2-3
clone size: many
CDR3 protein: CASSPGGGVTDTQYF
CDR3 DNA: TGTGCCAGCTCACCTGGCGGGGGGGTCACAGATACGCAGTATTTT

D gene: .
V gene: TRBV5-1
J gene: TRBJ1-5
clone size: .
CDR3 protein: CASSIGGNQPQHF
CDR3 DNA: TGCGCCAGCAGCATCGGAGGCAATCAGCCCCAGCATTTT

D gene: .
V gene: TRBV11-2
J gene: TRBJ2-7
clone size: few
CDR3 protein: CASSLKTGLSSYEQYF
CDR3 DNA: TGTGCCAGCAGCCTGAAGACAGGTCTTAGCTCCTACGAGCAGTACTTC

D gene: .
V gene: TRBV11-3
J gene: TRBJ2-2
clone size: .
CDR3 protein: CASRRYVNTGELFF
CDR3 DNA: TGTGCCAGCAGACGGTACGTCAACACAGGTGAGCTGTTTTTT

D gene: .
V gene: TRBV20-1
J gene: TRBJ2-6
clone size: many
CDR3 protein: CSLGWAGGANVLTF
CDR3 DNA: TGCAGTTTAGGCTGGGCGGGGGGGGCCAACGTCCTGACTTTC

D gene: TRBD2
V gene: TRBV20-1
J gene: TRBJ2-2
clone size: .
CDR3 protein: CSARAGVSTGELFF
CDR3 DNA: TGCAGTGCTAGGGCGGGAGTGAGCACCGGGGAGCTGTTTTTT

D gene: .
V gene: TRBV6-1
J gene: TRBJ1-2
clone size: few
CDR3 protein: CASSEGGPTLYGYAF
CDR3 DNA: TGTGCCAGCAGTGAAGGGGGCCCCACTTTGTATGGCTACGCCTTC

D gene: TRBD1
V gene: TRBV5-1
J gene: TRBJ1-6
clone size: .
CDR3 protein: CASSPGQVWGSPLHF
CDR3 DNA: TGCGCCAGCAGCCCCGGACAGGTTTGGGGTTCACCCCTCCACTTT

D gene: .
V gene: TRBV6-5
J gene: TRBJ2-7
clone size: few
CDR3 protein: CASSYGQRSYEQYF
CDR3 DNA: TGTGCCAGCAGTTACGGACAGCGCTCCTACGAGCAGTACTTC

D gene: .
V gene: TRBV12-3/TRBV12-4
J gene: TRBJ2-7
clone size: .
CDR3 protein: CASSSPSDNSDYEQYF
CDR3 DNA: TGTGCCAGCAGTTCCCCCTCGGACAATTCGGACTACGAGCAGTACTTC

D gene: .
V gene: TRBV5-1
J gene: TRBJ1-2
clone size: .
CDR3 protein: CASSRGAGRGYGYTF
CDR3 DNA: TGCGCCAGCAGCCGAGGGGCGGGGAGGGGATATGGCTACACCTTC

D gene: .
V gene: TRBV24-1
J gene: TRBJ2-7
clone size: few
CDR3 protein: CATSDHGGYEQYF
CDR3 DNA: TGTGCCACCAGTGATCACGGGGGATACGAGCAGTACTTC

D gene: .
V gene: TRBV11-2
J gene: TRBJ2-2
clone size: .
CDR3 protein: CASSPGRMTGELFF
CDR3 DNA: TGTGCCAGCAGTCCCGGACGGATGACCGGGGAGCTGTTTTTT

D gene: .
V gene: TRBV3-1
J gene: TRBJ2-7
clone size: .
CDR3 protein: CASSPGDEQYF
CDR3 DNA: TGTGCCAGCAGCCCAGGGGACGAGCAGTACTTC

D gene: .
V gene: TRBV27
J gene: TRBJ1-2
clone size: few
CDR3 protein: CASSLLGGSYGYTF
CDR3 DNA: TGTGCCAGCAGTTTATTGGGTGGGAGCTATGGCTACACCTTC

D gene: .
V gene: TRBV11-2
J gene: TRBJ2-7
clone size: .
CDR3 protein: CASSPAGLYEQYF
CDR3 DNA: TGTGCCAGCAGCCCGGCGGGACTCTACGAGCAGTACTTC